Listed below are T cell receptor beta chains from one sample, sequenced in a study of blood T cell repertoires in COVID-19. Using immunoSEQ multiplex PCR, the repertoire was profiled, and TCRdb retains in-frame clones only, with some absent. The sample lists about 200,000 clones; 82% were seen once. The sequenced sample was peripheral blood. The receptors shown here come from a woman aged 40 to 50 with acute or convalescent COVID-19. Each CDR3 is given with its conserved first and last residue. Each record gives: D gene, V gene, clone size, J gene, CDR3 protein, CDR3 DNA. A D gene is named only where the DNA matches it firmly. A clone size is listed for some rows: how often the clone was seen (once, few, many), or a class if it is expanded.

D: TRBD2; V: TRBV19; size: NA; J: TRBJ2-4; CDR3: CASSIGGGGKNIQYF; DNA: TGTGCCAGTAGTATTGGAGGCGGGGGTAAAAACATTCAGTACTTC
D: NA; V: TRBV5-1; size: NA; J: TRBJ2-3; CDR3: CASEQGGSTDTQYF; DNA: TGCGCCAGCGAACAGGGTGGGTCCACAGATACGCAGTATTTT
D: TRBD2; V: TRBV19; size: NA; J: TRBJ2-3; CDR3: CASSWTSGSRDTQYF; DNA: TGTGCCAGTAGTTGGACTAGCGGGAGTCGGGATACGCAGTATTTT
D: TRBD2; V: TRBV5-1; size: NA; J: TRBJ2-2; CDR3: CASSRGGRGGSGELFF; DNA: TGCGCCAGCAGCCGGGGAGGGCGCGGGGGATCCGGGGAGCTGTTTTTT
D: NA; V: TRBV6-4; size: NA; J: TRBJ2-2; CDR3: CASSPEAGYTGELFF; DNA: TGTGCCAGCAGCCCCGAAGCAGGGTACACCGGGGAGCTGTTTTTT
D: NA; V: TRBV19; size: NA; J: TRBJ1-2; CDR3: CASSVILDSYGYTF; DNA: TGTGCCAGTAGTGTTATCTTGGACAGCTATGGCTACACCTTC
D: NA; V: TRBV15; size: NA; J: TRBJ1-6; CDR3: CATSRDGQYNSPLHF; DNA: TGTGCCACCAGCAGAGATGGACAGTATAATTCACCCCTCCACTTT
D: NA; V: TRBV7-3; size: once; J: TRBJ1-1; CDR3: CASSLNRGSEAFF; DNA: TGTGCCAGCAGCTTAAACCGGGGGAGTGAAGCTTTCTTT
D: TRBD1; V: TRBV5-1; size: NA; J: TRBJ1-2; CDR3: CASTNLDRGESYGYTF; DNA: TGCGCCAGCACCAATCTGGACAGGGGAGAGAGCTATGGCTACACCTTC
D: NA; V: TRBV1; size: few; J: TRBJ2-7; CDR3: CTSSQEEPAGAPIYEQYF; DNA: TGCACCAGCAGCCAAGAAGAACCAGCGGGGGCCCCTATCTACGAGCAGTACTTC
D: NA; V: TRBV2; size: NA; J: TRBJ1-2; CDR3: CASSEMRQGYGYTF; DNA: TGTGCCAGCAGTGAAATGCGCCAGGGCTATGGCTACACCTTC
D: TRBD1; V: TRBV27; size: NA; J: TRBJ1-5; CDR3: CASSPYRDRAEPQHF; DNA: TGTGCCAGCAGTCCTTACAGGGACAGAGCCGAGCCCCAGCATTTT
D: TRBD1; V: TRBV6-5; size: NA; J: TRBJ1-6; CDR3: CASSYGTGNGDSPLHF; DNA: TGTGCCAGCAGTTACGGGACAGGGAACGGGGATTCACCCCTCCACTTT
D: NA; V: TRBV6-5; size: NA; J: TRBJ1-5; CDR3: CASSYPQGDSNQPQHF; DNA: TGTGCCAGCAGTTACCCACAGGGTGATAGCAATCAGCCCCAGCATTTT
D: TRBD2; V: TRBV27; size: NA; J: TRBJ2-3; CDR3: CASTRRGGTDTQYF; DNA: TGTGCCAGCACCCGTCGGGGGGGCACAGATACGCAGTATTTT
D: NA; V: TRBV27; size: NA; J: TRBJ2-3; CDR3: CASSWTENTDTQYF; DNA: TGTGCCAGCAGTTGGACAGAAAACACAGATACGCAGTATTTT
D: NA; V: TRBV7-2; size: NA; J: TRBJ2-7; CDR3: CASSLLEGYEQYF; DNA: TGTGCCAGCAGCTTATTAGAGGGCTACGAGCAGTACTTC
D: NA; V: TRBV6-6; size: NA; J: TRBJ1-1; CDR3: CASSYGRGKAFF; DNA: TGTGCCAGCAGTTACGGTCGGGGTAAAGCTTTCTTT
D: NA; V: TRBV5-8; size: NA; J: TRBJ1-2; CDR3: CASSRGKVAGVNGYTF; DNA: TGTGCCAGCAGCCGGGGAAAGGTGGCGGGAGTTAATGGCTACACCTTC
D: TRBD1; V: TRBV27; size: once; J: TRBJ1-2; CDR3: CASSFQGTGVSSHGYTF; DNA: TGTGCCAGCAGCTTCCAGGGGACAGGGGTGTCTTCGCACGGCTACACCTTC
D: TRBD1; V: TRBV19; size: NA; J: TRBJ2-2; CDR3: CASTPSGQVTGELFF; DNA: TGTGCCAGTACCCCCTCAGGACAGGTCACCGGGGAGCTGTTTTTT
D: TRBD1; V: TRBV24-1; size: NA; J: TRBJ2-3; CDR3: CATGRTGTTDTQYF; DNA: TGTGCCACCGGGAGGACAGGGACCACAGATACGCAGTATTTT
D: NA; V: TRBV6-5; size: NA; J: TRBJ1-2; CDR3: CASSYSNGGYTF; DNA: TGTGCCAGCAGTTACTCAAACGGGGGCTACACCTTC
D: TRBD1; V: TRBV19; size: NA; J: TRBJ1-5; CDR3: CASSIRTGGANQPQHF; DNA: TGTGCCAGTAGTATTAGGACAGGGGGGGCCAATCAGCCCCAGCATTTT
D: NA; V: TRBV11-2; size: few; J: TRBJ1-2; CDR3: CASSDSLYGYTF; DNA: TGTGCCAGCAGCGACAGTCTTTATGGCTACACCTTC
D: NA; V: TRBV7-2; size: NA; J: TRBJ2-6; CDR3: CASSLDPLSPSGANVLTF; DNA: TGTGCCAGCAGCTTAGATCCCCTCTCCCCCTCTGGGGCCAACGTCCTGACTTTC
D: NA; V: TRBV6-4; size: NA; J: TRBJ2-3; CDR3: CASSEEMGTDTQYF; DNA: TGTGCCAGCAGTGAGGAGATGGGCACAGATACGCAGTATTTT
D: TRBD1; V: TRBV27; size: NA; J: TRBJ1-2; CDR3: CANSSGTGVHGYTF; DNA: TGTGCCAACAGTTCCGGGACAGGGGTCCATGGCTACACCTTC
D: TRBD2; V: TRBV9; size: NA; J: TRBJ2-5; CDR3: CASSVGAGLAEETQYF; DNA: TGTGCCAGCAGCGTAGGGGCGGGACTAGCGGAAGAGACCCAGTACTTC
D: NA; V: TRBV5-1; size: NA; J: TRBJ1-1; CDR3: CASSLVAGGGTEAFF; DNA: TGCGCCAGCAGCTTGGTGGCTGGGGGAGGGACTGAAGCTTTCTTT
D: NA; V: TRBV15; size: once; J: TRBJ1-2; CDR3: CATGTPDSYGYTF; DNA: TGTGCCACCGGCACCCCAGACAGCTATGGCTACACCTTC
D: TRBD2; V: TRBV6-5; size: NA; J: TRBJ2-5; CDR3: CASRITSGETQYF; DNA: TGTGCCAGCAGGATCACTAGCGGGGAGACCCAGTACTTC
D: TRBD1; V: TRBV2; size: NA; J: TRBJ2-4; CDR3: CASSETGGFNIQYF; DNA: TGTGCCAGCAGTGAGACAGGGGGCTTTAACATTCAGTACTTC
D: NA; V: TRBV4-2; size: NA; J: TRBJ1-4; CDR3: CASSQGDRDNEKLFF; DNA: TGTGCCAGCAGCCAAGGTGATAGAGATAATGAAAAACTGTTTTTT
D: TRBD1; V: TRBV12-3/TRBV12-4; size: once; J: TRBJ2-7; CDR3: CASSTGQPYEQYF; DNA: TGTGCCAGCAGCACGGGACAGCCCTACGAGCAGTACTTC
D: NA; V: TRBV3-1/TRBV3-2; size: once; J: TRBJ1-6; CDR3: CASSQGGGSSYNSPLHF; DNA: TGTGCCAGCAGCCAAGGGGGAGGGAGCTCCTATAATTCACCCCTCCACTTT
D: NA; V: TRBV9; size: NA; J: TRBJ2-4; CDR3: CASSPRGGGPILAKNIQYF; DNA: TGTGCCAGCAGCCCCCGAGGGGGGGGACCCATCCTAGCCAAAAACATTCAGTACTTC
D: TRBD2; V: TRBV7-8; size: NA; J: TRBJ2-3; CDR3: CASSSGGPSGHTDTQYF; DNA: TGTGCCAGCAGCTCGGGGGGTCCTAGCGGACACACAGATACGCAGTATTTT
D: NA; V: TRBV7-9; size: NA; J: TRBJ2-2; CDR3: CASSSRTGTSELFF; DNA: TGTGCCAGCAGTTCTCGGACCGGGACATCAGAGCTGTTTTTT
D: NA; V: TRBV4-1; size: NA; J: TRBJ2-7; CDR3: CASSQEAGFSYEQYF; DNA: TGCGCCAGCAGCCAAGAAGCCGGGTTCTCCTACGAGCAGTACTTC
D: NA; V: TRBV2; size: NA; J: TRBJ1-5; CDR3: CASSEDGVRNQPQHF; DNA: TGTGCCAGCAGTGAAGACGGGGTCCGCAATCAGCCCCAGCATTTT
D: NA; V: TRBV30; size: NA; J: TRBJ2-2; CDR3: CAGLTNSFDSTGELFF; DNA: TGTGCCGGACTGACTAACTCCTTCGATAGCACCGGGGAGCTGTTTTTT
D: NA; V: TRBV14; size: NA; J: TRBJ1-4; CDR3: CASSQDRGNEKLFF; DNA: TGTGCCAGCAGCCAAGACAGGGGAAATGAAAAACTGTTTTTT
D: TRBD2; V: TRBV4-1; size: NA; J: TRBJ2-7; CDR3: CASSQGSWGLAGIEQYF; DNA: TGCGCCAGCAGCCAAGGGAGTTGGGGACTAGCGGGTATCGAGCAGTACTTC
D: NA; V: TRBV29-1; size: NA; J: TRBJ2-1; CDR3: CSVEDWAGVDNEQFF; DNA: TGCAGCGTTGAAGATTGGGCAGGGGTGGACAATGAGCAGTTCTTC
D: TRBD2; V: TRBV27; size: NA; J: TRBJ2-7; CDR3: CASSLGPSGTSYEQYF; DNA: TGTGCCAGCAGTCTAGGGCCTAGCGGAACATCCTACGAGCAGTACTTC
D: NA; V: TRBV9; size: NA; J: TRBJ2-1; CDR3: CASSPNVGQQVNEQFF; DNA: TGTGCCAGCAGCCCAAATGTGGGCCAACAGGTCAATGAGCAGTTCTTC
D: NA; V: TRBV19; size: NA; J: TRBJ1-2; CDR3: CASSTWSGGYTF; DNA: TGTGCCAGTAGTACCTGGTCGGGTGGCTACACCTTC
D: TRBD1; V: TRBV2; size: few; J: TRBJ2-7; CDR3: CASSDLRQGGIEQYF; DNA: TGTGCCAGCAGCGATCTAAGACAGGGTGGGATCGAGCAGTACTTC
D: TRBD1; V: TRBV29-1; size: NA; J: TRBJ1-2; CDR3: CSAQGGGGNYGYTF; DNA: TGCAGCGCCCAAGGCGGAGGGGGCAACTATGGCTACACCTTC
D: TRBD2; V: TRBV29-1; size: NA; J: TRBJ2-7; CDR3: CSVIGLAGVWEQYF; DNA: TGCAGCGTTATCGGACTAGCGGGAGTGTGGGAGCAGTACTTC
D: NA; V: TRBV3-1/TRBV3-2; size: NA; J: TRBJ2-2; CDR3: CASSQTRAVGTGELFF; DNA: TGTGCCAGCAGCCAGACCAGGGCTGTGGGCACCGGGGAGCTGTTTTTT